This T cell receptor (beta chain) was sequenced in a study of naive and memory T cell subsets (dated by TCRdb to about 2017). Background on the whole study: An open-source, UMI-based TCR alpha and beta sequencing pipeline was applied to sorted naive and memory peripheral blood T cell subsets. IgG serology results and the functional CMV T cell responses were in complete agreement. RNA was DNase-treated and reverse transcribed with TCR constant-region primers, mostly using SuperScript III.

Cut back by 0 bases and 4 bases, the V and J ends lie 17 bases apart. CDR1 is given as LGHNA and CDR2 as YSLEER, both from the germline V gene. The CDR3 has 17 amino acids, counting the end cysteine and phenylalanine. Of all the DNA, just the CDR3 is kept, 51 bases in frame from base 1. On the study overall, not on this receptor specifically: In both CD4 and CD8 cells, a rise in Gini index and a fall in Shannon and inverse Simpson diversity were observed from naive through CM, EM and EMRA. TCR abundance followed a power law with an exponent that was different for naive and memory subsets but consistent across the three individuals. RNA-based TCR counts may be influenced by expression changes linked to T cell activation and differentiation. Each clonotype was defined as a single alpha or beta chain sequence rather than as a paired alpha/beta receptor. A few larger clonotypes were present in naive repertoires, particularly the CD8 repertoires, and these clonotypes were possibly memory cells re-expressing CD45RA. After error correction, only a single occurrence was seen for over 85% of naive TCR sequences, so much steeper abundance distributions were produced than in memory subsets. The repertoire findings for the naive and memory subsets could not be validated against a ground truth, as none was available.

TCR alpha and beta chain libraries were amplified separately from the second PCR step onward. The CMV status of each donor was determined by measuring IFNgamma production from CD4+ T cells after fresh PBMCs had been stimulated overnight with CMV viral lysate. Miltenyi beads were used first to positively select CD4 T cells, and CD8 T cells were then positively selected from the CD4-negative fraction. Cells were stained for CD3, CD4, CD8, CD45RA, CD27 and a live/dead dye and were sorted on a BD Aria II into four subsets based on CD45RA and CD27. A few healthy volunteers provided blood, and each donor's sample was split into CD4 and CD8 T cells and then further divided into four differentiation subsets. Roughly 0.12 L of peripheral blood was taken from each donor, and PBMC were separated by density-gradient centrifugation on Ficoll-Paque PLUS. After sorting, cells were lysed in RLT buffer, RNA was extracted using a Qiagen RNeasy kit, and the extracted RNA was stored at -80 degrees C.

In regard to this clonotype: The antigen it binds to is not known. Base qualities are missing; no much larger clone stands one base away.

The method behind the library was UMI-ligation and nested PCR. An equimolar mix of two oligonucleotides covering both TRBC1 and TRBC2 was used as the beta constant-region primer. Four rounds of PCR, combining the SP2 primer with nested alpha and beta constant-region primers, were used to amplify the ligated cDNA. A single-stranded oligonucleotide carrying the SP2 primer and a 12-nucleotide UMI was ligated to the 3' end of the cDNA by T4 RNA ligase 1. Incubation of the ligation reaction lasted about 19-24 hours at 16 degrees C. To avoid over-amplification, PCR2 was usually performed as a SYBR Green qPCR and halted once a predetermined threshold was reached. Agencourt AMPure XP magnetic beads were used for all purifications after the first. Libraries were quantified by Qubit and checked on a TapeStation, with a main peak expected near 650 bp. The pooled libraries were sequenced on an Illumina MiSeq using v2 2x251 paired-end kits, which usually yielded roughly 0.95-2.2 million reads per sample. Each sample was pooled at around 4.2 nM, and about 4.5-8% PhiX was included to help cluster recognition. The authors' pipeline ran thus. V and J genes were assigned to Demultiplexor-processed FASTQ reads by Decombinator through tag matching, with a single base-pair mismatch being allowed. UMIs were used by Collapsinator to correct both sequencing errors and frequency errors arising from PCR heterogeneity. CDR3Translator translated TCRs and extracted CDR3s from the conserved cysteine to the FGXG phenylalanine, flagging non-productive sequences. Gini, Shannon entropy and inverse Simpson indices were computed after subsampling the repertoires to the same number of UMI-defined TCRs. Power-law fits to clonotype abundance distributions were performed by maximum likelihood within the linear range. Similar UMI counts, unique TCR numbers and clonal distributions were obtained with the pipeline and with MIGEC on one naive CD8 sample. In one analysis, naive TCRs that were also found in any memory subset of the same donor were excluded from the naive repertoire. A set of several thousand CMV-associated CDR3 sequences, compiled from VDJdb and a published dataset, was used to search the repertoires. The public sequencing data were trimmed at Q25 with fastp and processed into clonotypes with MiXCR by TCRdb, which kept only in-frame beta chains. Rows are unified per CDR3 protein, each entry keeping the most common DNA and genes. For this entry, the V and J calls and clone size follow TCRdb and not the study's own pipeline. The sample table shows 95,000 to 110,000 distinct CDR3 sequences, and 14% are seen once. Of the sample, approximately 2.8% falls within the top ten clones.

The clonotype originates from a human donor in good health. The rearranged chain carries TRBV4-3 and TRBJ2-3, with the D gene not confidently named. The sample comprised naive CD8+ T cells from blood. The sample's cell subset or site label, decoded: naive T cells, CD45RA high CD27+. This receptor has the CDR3 CASSQDSTSRFPDTQYF. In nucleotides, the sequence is TGCGCCAGCAGCCAAGATTCGACTTCGAGGTTTCCAGATACGCAGTATTTT.